The sequence of this T cell receptor beta chain was determined in a study of T-cell reconstitution after alpha-beta-depleted transplantation in children (dated by TCRdb to about 2016). For the wider study: The study quantitatively tracked T-cell immune reconstitution after TCRalphabeta/CD19-depleted allogeneic hematopoietic cell transplantation in children using TCR repertoire profiling.

Libraries were made using PCR. The listed sequencing device is Illumina HiSeq 2500. TCR libraries were prepared with molecular barcoding, using unique molecular identifiers to normalize TCRbeta repertoire quantification. TCRdb trimmed the raw reads at Q25, called clones with MiXCR and kept productive beta chains. Each record represents a unique CDR3 protein, reported with the most common genes and DNA among its rows. Across this sample there are about half a million distinct CDR3 sequences, with 9.5% to 15% seen only once. Over 5.5% of the sample is in the top ten clones. From a lookup of the germline V gene, CDR1 and CDR2 are MNHNS and SASEGT. Including the terminal cysteine and phenylalanine, the CDR3 comprises 16 residues. CDR3 DNA is the only sequence kept; it has 48 bases, read in frame from the first base. From V the trimming removes 8 bases and from J it removes 5 bases, while the gene matches leave 9 bases of the junction unaccounted for.

This clonotype was recorded many times. This clone's antigen is unknown. Base qualities are not at hand, and no much larger clone is one base apart. The source is a human donor who donated a stem cell graft to a child with combined immunodeficiency. The V and J genes are TRBV6-1 and TRBJ2-3; TRBD2 lines up with 14 middle nucleotides. The sample was PBMCs from the stem cell graft donor, taken from the stem cell graft. CDR3 sequence: CASARGGLAGEDTQYF. The sequence in DNA is TGTGCCAGCGCCAGGGGGGGACTAGCGGGGGAAGATACGCAGTATTTT.